These 29 T cell receptor beta chains were all obtained from the same sample, sequenced in a study of T cell responses to AZD1222 COVID-19 vaccine. TCRdb's copy holds only in-frame clones and misses some; the assay was immunoSEQ multiplex PCR. The sample lists about 61,000 clones, 81% occurring once. This material consisted of peripheral blood, taken 28 days after the second AZD1222 dose. Receptor source: an adult who received the AZD1222 COVID-19 vaccine.

This clone was picked up a small number of times. This sequence joins TRBV6-1 and TRBJ2-7; 8 bases agree with TRBD1. Looked up from germline, CDR1 is MNHNS and CDR2 is SASEGT. This CDR3 region has 14 residues. After removal of 1 base from V and 10 bases from J, the junction contained 9 bases not matched to a gene. The CDR3 DNA reads TGTGCCAGCAGTGAAGTAGGCAGGGGGCGAGAACAGTACTTC. Protein sequence: CASSEVGRGREQYF.

The chain joins TRBV5-1 to TRBJ1-3; 7 bases match TRBD1. J gave up 4 bases and V 4 bases, and 5 bases lay outside the gene matches. The germline V gene encodes CDR1 SGHRS and CDR2 YFSETQ. The CDR3 loop spans 14 amino acids. DNA for the CDR3: TGCGCCAGCAGCCCAGGGGGTTCCGGAAACACCATATATTTT. Its translation is CASSPGGSGNTIYF.

This clone was observed once. DNA for the CDR3: TGTGCCAGCAGCTTGGAACCTGGGAGCTCCTACGAGCAGTACTTC. It is translated as CASSLEPGSSYEQYF. The V call is TRBV5-4, the J call TRBJ2-7; D might be TRBD2 (5 bases). V was pared by 0 bases and J by 0 bases, with 10 bases between. Germline CDR1 reads SGHNT; CDR2 reads YYREEE (reference sequence). CDR3 length equals 15 residues.

This rearrangement joins TRBV5-6 to TRBJ2-5; D possibly uses TRBD1 or TRBD2 (6 bases each). In germline, CDR1 is SGHDT, CDR2 YYEEEE. This CDR3 region has 13 residues. Trimming took off 3 bases at V and 3 bases at J, with 9 bases between the two ends. The CDR3 DNA sequence: TGTGCCAGCAGCTGGGGGGCCGAAGAGACCCAGTACTTC. Translated: CASSWGAEETQYF.

This clone was counted only a few times. The chain uses TRBV28 and TRBJ2-7; 13 nucleotides line up with TRBD2. V trimming: 4 bases; J trimming: 5 bases; junction bases outside the gene matches: 8. The germline CDR1 and CDR2 sequences are MDHEN and SYDVKM. The CDR3 consists of 16 residues. The CDR3, as DNA: TGTGCCAGCAGTTCTGCCGGGACTAGCGGGAAGAACGAGCAGTACTTC. Protein sequence: CASSSAGTSGKNEQYF.

The rearrangement uses TRBV7-9 and TRBJ1-2; D may be TRBD1 (5 bases). The CDR3 has 15 amino acids. Germline V gene data show CDR1 as SEHNR and CDR2 as FQNEAQ (reference sequence). Trimming left V 5 bases short and J 5 bases short, with 18 bases between. As DNA, the CDR3 is TGTGCCAGCAGCGCAATCAGGGAGGAAGAATATGGCTACACCTTC. Its translation: CASSAIREEEYGYTF.

V gene TRBV5-1 combines with J gene TRBJ1-4; no firm D call. The germline V and J ends were trimmed by 2 bases and 0 bases, with 5 bases remaining between them. This CDR3 has 14 amino acids. Germline V gene sequence: CDR1 SGHRS, CDR2 YFSETQ. Here the CDR3 DNA reads TGCGCCAGCAGCTTATCCCCAACTAATGAAAAACTGTTTTTT. This encodes CASSLSPTNEKLFF.

This chain joins TRBV4-1 and TRBJ2-1; TRBD2 matches at 8 bases. Germline V CDR1 and CDR2: MGHRA, YSYEKL. This CDR3 is built from 16 residues. Trimming took 3 bases from V and 3 from J; bases not matched to a gene: 7. Here the CDR3 reads CASSHVGLGIYNEQFF. CDR3 DNA sequence: TGCGCCAGCAGCCACGTGGGACTAGGGATCTACAATGAGCAGTTCTTC.

This clone was picked up a small number of times. This chain links TRBV19 with TRBJ2-2; TRBD1 matches 8 bases. The V gene end was trimmed by 7 bases and the J gene end by 4 bases; junction bases not matched to a gene: 8. This CDR3 is built from 15 residues. Per germline, CDR1 LNHDA and CDR2 SQIVND (reference sequence). The CDR3 DNA reads as TGTGCCAGTAACTCGGGACAGGTAACCACCGGGGAGCTGTTTTTT. Translating gives CASNSGQVTTGELFF.

The J gene is TRBJ1-6, the V gene TRBV9, with D maybe TRBD1 (5 bases). Germline assignment: CDR1 SGDLS and CDR2 YYNGEE. V was clipped by 3 bases and J by 10 bases, with 17 bases between them. The CDR3 is 15 residues long. The CDR3 DNA follows: TGTGCCAGCAGCGCGCAGGGCAAATCTGAGTCACCCCTCCACTTT. This sequence encodes CASSAQGKSESPLHF.

The chain employs TRBV29-1 and TRBJ2-1; 10 bases are a match to TRBD1. The CDR3 is 12 residues long. The V gene end was trimmed by 7 bases and the J gene end by 8 bases; junction bases not matched to a gene: 5. Germline assignment: CDR1 SQVTM and CDR2 ANQGSEA. CDR3 sequence: CSAGQGIHEQFF. CDR3 sequence (DNA): TGCAGCGCGGGACAGGGGATCCATGAGCAGTTCTTC.

This clone was seen a few times. This rearrangement joins TRBV4-2 to TRBJ2-7; D is undetermined. Trimming shortened V by 3 bases and J by 2 bases, and 14 bases separated the two germline ends. The CDR3 has 15 residues. The V gene's germline CDR1 is LGHNA and CDR2 YNFKEQ. DNA for the CDR3: TGTGCCAGCAGCCAGATGCGTGGGATCCCCTACGAGCAGTACTTC. Translating it yields CASSQMRGIPYEQYF.

The genes are TRBV27 and TRBJ2-3; 11 nucleotides agree with TRBD1. Trimming took 4 bases from V and 3 from J; bases not matched to a gene: 12. The CDR3 runs 18 residues. In germline, CDR1 is MNHEY, CDR2 SMNVEV (reference sequence). As DNA, the CDR3 is TGTGCCAGCAGTTCCTACCGCGCCGGGACAGGGGGAACAGATACGCAGTATTTT. It yields the protein CASSSYRAGTGGTDTQYF.

About this clone: In the same sample, other DNA sequences code for this CDR3. The chain couples TRBV7-2 to TRBJ1-6; D is unclear. V was trimmed by 3 bases and J by 0 bases, leaving 3 bases between them. The CDR3 spans 14 residues. Germline values: CDR1 SGHTA, CDR2 FQGNSA. The CDR3 spells CASSLSSYNSPLHF. CDR3 DNA: TGTGCCAGCAGCTTGAGCTCCTATAATTCACCCCTCCACTTT.

This rearrangement joins TRBV7-3 to TRBJ2-3; a weak D match, TRBD1 (5 bases). Trimming removed 0 bases from V and 1 base from J, with 8 bases in between. Germline CDR1 SGHTA, CDR2 FQGTGA. This CDR3 has 15 residues. The CDR3 sequence is CASSLTGAGTDTQYF. The CDR3 DNA reads TGTGCCAGCAGCTTAACAGGGGCTGGCACAGATACGCAGTATTTT.

The rearrangement uses TRBV5-6 and TRBJ1-5; D possibly corresponds to TRBD1 (6 bases). Looked up from germline, CDR1 is SGHDT and CDR2 is YYEEEE. V lost 5 bases and J 6 bases, leaving 24 bases between the germline ends. The CDR3 contains 17 residues. CDR3 in amino acids: CASSSKLRDTLGQPQHF. CDR3 in DNA: TGTGCCAGCAGTTCAAAACTCAGGGACACTTTAGGTCAGCCCCAGCATTTT.

This clone was detected once. The V call is TRBV19, the J call TRBJ2-7; TRBD2 matches at 8 bases. The CDR3 length is 12 residues. The ends lost 6 bases at V and 6 bases at J; junction bases unmatched: 4. Per the germline V gene, CDR1 is LNHDA and CDR2 is SQIVND (reference sequence). The CDR3 here is CASRLSGGEQYF. The CDR3 nucleotides read TGTGCCAGTAGGCTCAGCGGGGGCGAGCAGTACTTC.

The chain uses TRBV5-1 and TRBJ2-7, with D possibly matching TRBD2 (5 bases). Trimming took off 0 bases at V and 6 bases at J, with 10 bases between the two ends. Germline V gene sequence: CDR1 SGHRS, CDR2 YFSETQ. This CDR3 contains 13 residues. The CDR3 protein is CASSLERDSEQYF. CDR3 nucleotide sequence: TGCGCCAGCAGCTTGGAACGGGATAGCGAGCAGTACTTC. Drawing the rest from reference TRBV5-1 and TRBJ2-7, the complete variable domain is KAGVTQTPRYLIKTRGQQVTLSCSPISGHRSVSWYQQTPGQGLQFLFEYFSETQRNKGNFPGRFSGRQFSNSRSEMNVSTLELGDSALYLCASSLERDSEQYFGPGTRLTVT.

The chain links TRBV28 to TRBJ2-7, with TRBD2 matching 11 bases. CDR1 is MDHEN and CDR2 is SYDVKM in the germline V gene. The CDR3 runs to 19 residues. J gave up 0 bases and V 3 bases, and 13 bases lay outside the gene matches. CDR3 residues: CASSFFAGLAVVSSYEQYF. In nucleotides, the CDR3 is TGTGCCAGCAGTTTTTTCGCGGGACTAGCGGTAGTAAGCTCCTACGAGCAGTACTTC.

The CDR3 region is CAWSLGDRGLGGELFF. In DNA form, the CDR3 reads TGTGCCTGGTCCTTGGGGGACAGGGGATTAGGCGGGGAGCTGTTTTTT. This sequence joins TRBV30 and TRBJ2-2; 10 bases agree with TRBD1. Germline values: CDR1 GTSNPN, CDR2 SVGIG (reference sequence). This CDR3 comprises 16 residues. V was clipped by 5 bases and J by 7 bases; unmatched bases: 13.

The chain is built from TRBV12-3 or TRBV12-4 and TRBJ1-1; D is ambiguous. This CDR3 region has 12 residues. V dropped 3 bases and J dropped 11 bases, with 13 bases sitting between them. As DNA, the CDR3 is TGTGCCAGCAGTTTCGGGTCTGATCGGGCTTTCTTT. Its translation: CASSFGSDRAFF.

This clone has more than one count but fewer than ten. The chain combines TRBV3-1 (or the pseudogene TRBV3-2) with TRBJ2-7; 9 bases match TRBD1. Trimming took 3 bases from V and 2 from J; bases not matched to a gene: 17. The CDR3 spans 19 residues. Germline V gives CDR1 LGHDT, CDR2 YNNKEL (reference sequence). CDR3 bases: TGTGCCAGCAGCCAGGAAGTCCCGGGACAGGGCCGGCTGACCTACGAGCAGTACTTC. Translation gives CASSQEVPGQGRLTYEQYF.

This chain joins TRBV5-6 and TRBJ1-5; possibly TRBD1 for D (5 bases). The CDR3 extends over 15 amino acids. CDR1 and CDR2 from the germline V gene are SGHDT and YYEEEE. Trimming shortened V by 4 bases and J by 0 bases, and 11 bases separated the two germline ends. CDR3 loop: CASSQTGYSNQPQHF. DNA of the CDR3: TGTGCCAGCAGCCAAACAGGATATAGCAATCAGCCCCAGCATTTT.

This rearrangement joins TRBV27 to TRBJ2-1; perhaps TRBD2 as D (7 bases). The germline gives CDR1 MNHEY, CDR2 SMNVEV (reference sequence). The CDR3 is made up of 15 amino acids. V was pared by 6 bases and J by 7 bases, with 19 bases between. CDR3 DNA: TGTGCCAGCAGCCTGGGGGGGCCGGCAGCAAATGAGCAGTTCTTC. This gives the protein CASSLGGPAANEQFF.

The chain joins TRBV28 to TRBJ2-7, with a possible D match to TRBD2 (7 bases). V lost 10 bases to trimming and J lost 3 bases, with 16 bases between them. Germline lookup yields CDR1 MDHEN and CDR2 SYDVKM. The CDR3 is 13 amino acids. CDR3 protein: CATGEGRYYEQYF. The CDR3 DNA follows: TGTGCCACAGGGGAGGGGAGGTACTACGAGCAGTACTTC.

The chain has TRBV30 and TRBJ1-1; the D gene is possibly TRBD1 (6 bases). V was shortened by 0 bases and J by 8 bases, with 13 bases between the two germline ends. Germline values: CDR1 GTSNPN, CDR2 SVGIG (reference sequence). CDR3 size: 13 residues. CDR3 loop: CAWSVGVQGEAFF. For the CDR3, the DNA is TGTGCCTGGAGTGTAGGGGTGCAGGGGGAAGCTTTCTTT.

The rearrangement uses TRBV5-6 and TRBJ1-1; D is unclear. Germline values: CDR1 SGHDT, CDR2 YYEEEE. Trimming left V 1 base short and J 6 bases short, with 19 bases between. CDR3 size: 16 residues. Here the CDR3 DNA reads TGTGCCAGCAGCTTGTTTCTCACTCGAGTTTTCGCTGAAGCTTTCTTT. It encodes CASSLFLTRVFAEAFF.

The chain has TRBV27 and TRBJ1-6, with D unresolved. In germline, CDR1 is MNHEY, CDR2 SMNVEV (reference sequence). This CDR3 has 15 amino acids. The germline V and J ends were trimmed by 6 bases and 5 bases, with 14 bases remaining between them. The CDR3 loop reads CASRTVLVNNSPLHF. The CDR3 DNA reads TGTGCCAGCAGGACGGTTCTTGTGAATAATTCACCCCTCCACTTT.

A note on this clone: The junction and the germline gene differ at one end; a read error may be behind it. The chain links TRBV29-1 to TRBJ1-1, with D perhaps matching TRBD1 (6 bases). The length of the CDR3 is 12 residues. In germline, CDR1 is SQVTM, CDR2 ANQGSEA. In DNA, the CDR3 is TGCAGCGTCGAAGAGGGGGTTTTGGAAGCTTTCTTT. Residues: CSVEEGVLEAFF.